This T cell receptor (beta chain) is drawn from a study of Graves' ophthalmopathy and Graves' hyperthyroidism. Looking at the study overall: There was a collection of peripheral blood at initial diagnosis, before any treatment.

This clonotype was seen repeatedly, ten times or more. As the template, RNA transcripts were used to amplify TCR beta CDR3 regions. Following a first-round RT-PCR that used HTBI primers, a second-round multiplex PCR was carried out. TCRdb independently ran MiXCR on the multiplex PCR reads; one entry per CDR3 protein. The sample lists around 470,000 distinct CDR3 sequences, over 13% occurring once. The V end lost 6 bases, the J end lost 0 bases, and 14 bases lay between the germline ends. The CDR3 length is 15 residues. The V call is TRBV12-3 or TRBV12-4, the J call TRBJ1-1; a weak D match, TRBD1 (5 bases). The TCR comes from a woman between 25 and 40 years old with Graves' ophthalmopathy. The sequencing input was blood. The chain's CDR3 is CASRARGTLNTEAFF. The DNA for the CDR3 is TGTGCCAGCAGGGCGCGGGGCACCCTGAACACTGAAGCTTTCTTT.